The following is a TCR beta chain sequence with its context. Its antigen is unidentified. Regarding treatment: approximately 10-day PBMC culture with coronavirus spike peptide pools or control peptides (ViraFEST assay). This entry belongs to a study of vaccination and CD4 T cells after COVID-19. The CDR3 totals 14 residues. V lost 4 bases to trimming and J lost 0 bases, with 8 bases between them. The germline gives CDR1 KGHDR, CDR2 SFDVKD. The Oncomine TCR Beta short-read assay sequenced DNA from cultured CD4+ T cells. Via MiXCR, TCRdb re-called the PCR reads, giving one row per CDR3 protein. The data contain approximately 18,000 distinct CDR3 sequences, 80% to 85% of them singletons.

Sequencing used CD4+ T cells from blood, cultured in vitro, obtained after SARS-CoV-2 vaccination. The gene calls are TRBV24-1 and TRBJ1-2, with a possible D match to TRBD1 (6 bases). This sequence was found in a human donor who received a COVID-19 vaccine. In DNA, the CDR3 is TGTGCCACCAGTGAAGGGACAACTAACTATGGCTACACCTTC. It translates to CATSEGTTNYGYTF.